Listed here are 3 T cell receptor beta chains from one sample, sequenced in a study of CD8+ T cells in alopecia areata. Treatment described: oral pan-JAK inhibitor, 5-10 mg twice daily. Extracted from the samples, RNA was reverse transcribed into cDNA to serve as the sequencing template. The method was immunoSEQ multiplex PCR; TCRdb's version includes in-frame clones alone and lacks a portion of them. The sample records 190,000 or so clones, roughly 64% being singletons. The input for sequencing was CD4+ T cells sorted from blood, taken at week 24, from a patient treated with tofacitinib. All receptors come from a human donor with alopecia areata.

The V and J genes are TRBV30 and TRBJ2-3; the match to TRBD1 covers 9 bases. There are 14 residues in the CDR3. After removal of 2 bases from V and 4 bases from J, the junction contained 4 bases not matched to a gene. Germline V lookup: CDR1 GTSNPN, CDR2 SVGIG (reference sequence). As DNA, the CDR3 is TGTGCCTGGAGTAGGACAGGGGCGCCAGATACGCAGTATTTT. Translation gives CAWSRTGAPDTQYF.

The chain joins TRBV27 to TRBJ1-1; D not resolved. Germline CDR1 reads MNHEY; CDR2 reads SMNVEV (reference sequence). The CDR3 runs 11 residues. The V gene lost 3 bases and the J gene lost 11 bases, with 10 bases spanning the gap. The CDR3 loop is CASSLGGSAFF. The DNA of the CDR3 is TGTGCCAGCAGTTTGGGCGGTAGTGCTTTCTTT.

J is TRBJ1-2 and V is TRBV27; possible D gene TRBD1, 5 bases. The V gene lost 4 bases and the J gene lost 4 bases, with 10 bases spanning the gap. CDR1 is MNHEY, CDR2 SMNVEV, per germline (reference sequence). The CDR3 sequence is 13 residues long. The CDR3 sequence: CASSSYTGYGYTF. CDR3 DNA sequence: TGTGCCAGCAGTTCGTACACAGGCTATGGCTACACCTTC.